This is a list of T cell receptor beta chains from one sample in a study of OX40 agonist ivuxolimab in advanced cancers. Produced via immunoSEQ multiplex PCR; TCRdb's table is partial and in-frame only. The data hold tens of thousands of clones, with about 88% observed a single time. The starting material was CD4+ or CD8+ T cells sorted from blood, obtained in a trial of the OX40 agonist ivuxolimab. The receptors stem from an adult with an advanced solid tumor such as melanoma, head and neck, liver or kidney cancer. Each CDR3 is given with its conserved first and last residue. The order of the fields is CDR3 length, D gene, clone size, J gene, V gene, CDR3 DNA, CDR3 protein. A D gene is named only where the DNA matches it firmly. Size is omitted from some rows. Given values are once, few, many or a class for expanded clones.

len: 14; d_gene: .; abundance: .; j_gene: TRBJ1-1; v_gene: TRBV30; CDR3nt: TGTGCCTGGAGTGTCACCCTTGGGGAGACTGAAGCTTTCTTT; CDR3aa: CAWSVTLGETEAFF
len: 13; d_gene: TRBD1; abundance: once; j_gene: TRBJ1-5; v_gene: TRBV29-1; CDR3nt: TGCAGCGTTGAAGAGACAGGGGGTCAGCCCCAGCATTTT; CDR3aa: CSVEETGGQPQHF
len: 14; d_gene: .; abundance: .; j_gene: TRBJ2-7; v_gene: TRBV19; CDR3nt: TGTGCCAGTAGTATAGGGGGACGTTTCTACGAGCAGTACTTC; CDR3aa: CASSIGGRFYEQYF
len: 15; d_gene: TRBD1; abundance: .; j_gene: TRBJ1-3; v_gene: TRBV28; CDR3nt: TGTGCCAGCAGGGGGGGAAGGGGGCCGGGAAACACCATATATTTT; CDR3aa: CASRGGRGPGNTIYF
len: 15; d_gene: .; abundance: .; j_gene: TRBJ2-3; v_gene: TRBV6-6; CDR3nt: TGTGCCAGCAGCAAGGTGGCTAGCCATACAGATACGCAGTATTTT; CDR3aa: CASSKVASHTDTQYF
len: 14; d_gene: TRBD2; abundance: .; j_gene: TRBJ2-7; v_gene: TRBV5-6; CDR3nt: TGTGCCAGCAGCTCTCTTAGCGGGACTGGGGAGCAGTACTTC; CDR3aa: CASSSLSGTGEQYF
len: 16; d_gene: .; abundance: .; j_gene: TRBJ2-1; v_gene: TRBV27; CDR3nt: TGTGCCAGCAGTCCCTCCGAGGGCTGGGGTAACAATGAGCAGTTCTTC; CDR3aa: CASSPSEGWGNNEQFF
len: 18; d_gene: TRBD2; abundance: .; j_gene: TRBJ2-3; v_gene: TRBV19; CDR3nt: TGTGCCAGTAGTTTCAGAGGCGGGAGGGAGGCTAGCACAGATACGCAGTATTTT; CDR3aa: CASSFRGGREASTDTQYF
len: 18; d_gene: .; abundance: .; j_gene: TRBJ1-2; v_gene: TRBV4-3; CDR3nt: TGCGCCAGCAGCCAAGCTTCTCTTTTGGGACGGCTAGCTATAGGCTACACCTTC; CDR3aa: CASSQASLLGRLAIGYTF
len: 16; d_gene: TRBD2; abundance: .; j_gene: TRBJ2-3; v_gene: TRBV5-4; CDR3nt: TGTGCCAGCAGCCTAGCTAAGCGGGGGATTACGGATACGCAGTATTTT; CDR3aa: CASSLAKRGITDTQYF
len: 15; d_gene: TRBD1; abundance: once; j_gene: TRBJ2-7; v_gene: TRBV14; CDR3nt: TGTGCCAGCAGCCAGCAACGGACAGGGGGCTTCGAGCAGTACTTC; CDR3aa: CASSQQRTGGFEQYF
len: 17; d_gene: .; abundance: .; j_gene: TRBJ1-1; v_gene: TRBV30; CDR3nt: TGTGCCTGGAGTTCAAACCCCCACGTCAGGGGAGGCACTGAAGCTTTCTTT; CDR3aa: CAWSSNPHVRGGTEAFF
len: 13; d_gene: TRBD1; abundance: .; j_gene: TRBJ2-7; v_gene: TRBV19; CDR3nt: TGTGCCAGTAGTCGGGACAGGGGTTACGAGCAGTACTTC; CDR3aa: CASSRDRGYEQYF
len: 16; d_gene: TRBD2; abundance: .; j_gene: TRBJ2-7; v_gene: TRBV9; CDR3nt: TGTGCCAGCAGCGTAGGAAGCGGGGCGACCACCTACGAGCAGTACTTC; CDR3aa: CASSVGSGATTYEQYF
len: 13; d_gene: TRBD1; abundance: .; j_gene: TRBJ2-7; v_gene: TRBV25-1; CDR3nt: TGTGCCAGCAGCTACGGACAGGGAAGCGAGCAGTACTTC; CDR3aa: CASSYGQGSEQYF
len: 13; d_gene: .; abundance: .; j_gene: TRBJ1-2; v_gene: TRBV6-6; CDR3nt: TGTGCCAGCAGTTACGACCCAGCTCGCGGCTACACCTTC; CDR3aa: CASSYDPARGYTF
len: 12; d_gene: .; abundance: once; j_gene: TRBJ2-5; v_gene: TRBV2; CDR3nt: TGTGCCAGCAGATTCGCCCAAGAGACCCAGTACTTC; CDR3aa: CASRFAQETQYF
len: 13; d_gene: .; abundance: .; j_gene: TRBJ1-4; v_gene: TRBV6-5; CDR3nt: TGTGCCAGCAGTTACAGGACGGATGAAAAACTGTTTTTT; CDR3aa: CASSYRTDEKLFF
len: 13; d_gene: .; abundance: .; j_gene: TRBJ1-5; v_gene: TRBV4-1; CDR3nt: TGCGCCAGCAGCCCCGCAGGGAGTCAGCCCCAGCATTTT; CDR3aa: CASSPAGSQPQHF
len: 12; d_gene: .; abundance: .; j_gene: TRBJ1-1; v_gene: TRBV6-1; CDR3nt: TGTGCCAGCATTGGGACCTACACTGAAGCTTTCTTT; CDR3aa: CASIGTYTEAFF
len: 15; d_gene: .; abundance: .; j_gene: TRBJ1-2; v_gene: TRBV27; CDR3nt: TGTGCCAGCAGTTTAGGAGGGGGGCTTGACTATGGCTACACCTTC; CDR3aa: CASSLGGGLDYGYTF
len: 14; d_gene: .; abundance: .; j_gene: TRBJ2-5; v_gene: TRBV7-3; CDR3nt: TGTGCCAGCAGCTTATCAAGGGTCCAAGAGACCCAGTACTTC; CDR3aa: CASSLSRVQETQYF
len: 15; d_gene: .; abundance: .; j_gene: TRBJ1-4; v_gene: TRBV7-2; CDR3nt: TGTGCCAGCAGCTTATCGGTCTGGAATAATGAAAAACTGTTTTTT; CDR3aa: CASSLSVWNNEKLFF
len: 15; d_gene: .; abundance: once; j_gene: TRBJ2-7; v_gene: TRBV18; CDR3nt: TGTGCCAGCTCACAAGGGACGGGGAACGCCTACGAGCAGTACTTC; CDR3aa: CASSQGTGNAYEQYF
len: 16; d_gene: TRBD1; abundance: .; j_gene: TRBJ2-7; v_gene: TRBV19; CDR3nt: TGTGCCAGTAGTGCCTTAGGGACAGGGGGATTCTACGAGCAGTACTTC; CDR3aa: CASSALGTGGFYEQYF
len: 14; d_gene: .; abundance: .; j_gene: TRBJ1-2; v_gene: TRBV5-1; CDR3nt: TGCGCCAGCAGCCCGCAGTCGGTTTTGGGTGGCTACACCTTC; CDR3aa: CASSPQSVLGGYTF
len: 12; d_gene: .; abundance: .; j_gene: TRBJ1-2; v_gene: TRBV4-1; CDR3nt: TGCGCCAGCAGCCACAGGGGTAGTGGCTACACCTTC; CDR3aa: CASSHRGSGYTF
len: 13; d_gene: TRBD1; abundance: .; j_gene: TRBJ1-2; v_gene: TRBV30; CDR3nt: TGTGCCTGGAGCGCGGACAGGGGGAAGGGCTACACCTTC; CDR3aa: CAWSADRGKGYTF